One sample yielded the 30 T cell receptor beta chains listed below, sequenced in a study of blood T cells in healthy people across ages. A J-beta primer mix and a sample-barcoded 5' primer were used in a second PCR of about 6 to 12 cycles. MiXCR, run by TCRdb on the 5' RACE reads, gives a single entry per CDR3 protein. The sample consists of almost 800,000 distinct CDR3 sequences, 58% of them appearing once. Source material: blood. These receptors all stem from a man in his thirties or forties in good health.

The chain couples TRBV20-1 to TRBJ2-1, with a possible D match to TRBD2 (5 bases). Germline V gene sequence: CDR1 DFQATT, CDR2 SNEGSKA (reference sequence). V lost 4 bases and J lost 13, with 20 bases in between. The length of the CDR3 is 13 residues. CDR3: CSAKSRGVETQFF. As DNA, the CDR3 is TGCAGTGCTAAGTCACGGGGTGTCGAGACCCAGTTCTTC.

On this clonotype itself: The junction shows a germline mismatch at one end, possibly a read error. The V and J genes are TRBV7-2 and TRBJ2-5; 7 bases align to TRBD2. The germline V gene encodes CDR1 SGHTA and CDR2 FQGNSA. The CDR3 sequence is 15 residues long. CDR3 sequence (DNA): TGTGCCAGCGGCCCATGGGCGGGTCTAGCGGAGACACAACACTTC. Translation: CASGPWAGLAETQHF.

The rearrangement joins TRBV6-6 to TRBJ2-4; D might be TRBD1 (6 bases). Trimming removed 5 bases from V and 3 bases from J, with 14 bases in between. This CDR3 has 15 residues. The germline V gene encodes CDR1 MNHNY and CDR2 SVGAGI (reference sequence). CDR3 sequence reads: CASSAQGMGKNIQYF. The CDR3 region has the DNA TGTGCCAGCAGTGCTCAGGGGATGGGCAAAAACATTCAGTACTTC.

V is TRBV4-1 and J is TRBJ2-2; 7 nucleotides align to TRBD1. The germline V gene has CDR1 MGHRA and CDR2 YSYEKL. J lost 0 bases, V lost 3 bases, and 1 base had no gene match. The CDR3 is 15 residues long. In DNA, the CDR3 is TGCGCCAGCAGCCATGGGACAGCGAACACCGGGGAGCTGTTTTTT. This translates into CASSHGTANTGELFF.

This chain links TRBV2 with TRBJ1-1; 9 bases fit TRBD1. The junction had 10 bases not matched to a gene; V was cut back by 4 bases and J by 4 bases. The CDR3 sequence is 16 residues long. Germline CDR1 is SNHLY and CDR2 is FYNNEI. CDR3 residues: CASSVLGQGSGTEAFF. In DNA, the CDR3 is TGTGCCAGCAGTGTCCTAGGACAGGGGAGTGGCACTGAAGCTTTCTTT.

V usage is TRBV29-1 and J usage is TRBJ1-4; a possible D gene is TRBD1 (5 bases). From germline, CDR1 is SQVTM and CDR2 ANQGSEA. Trimming shortened V by 4 bases and J by 5 bases, and 11 bases separated the two germline ends. The CDR3 contains 13 residues. DNA of the CDR3: TGCAGCGTTGTGAGGGGCTTCAATGAAAAACTGTTTTTT. Its translation is CSVVRGFNEKLFF. The variable domain in full, with the rest retrieved from reference TRBV29-1 and TRBJ1-4, is SAVISQKPSRDICQRGTSLTIQCQVDSQVTMMFWYRQQPGQSLTLIATANQGSEATYESGFVIDKFPISRPNLTFSTLTVSNMSPEDSSIYLCSVVRGFNEKLFFGSGTQLSVL.

This chain joins TRBV18 and TRBJ1-2; D not resolved. The germline CDR1 and CDR2 sequences are KGHSH and LQKENI. V gave up 3 bases and J gave up 7 bases, with 18 bases separating them. CDR3 length: 15 residues. This CDR3 reads CASSPDPMGSAGYTF. For the CDR3, the DNA is TGTGCCAGCTCACCGGATCCGATGGGGAGTGCTGGCTACACCTTC.

This chain connects TRBV28 to TRBJ1-2; no reliable D call. The CDR3 is 12 residues long. Germline V lookup: CDR1 MDHEN, CDR2 SYDVKM. V gave up 1 base and J gave up 7 bases, with 7 bases separating them. The CDR3 DNA sequence: TGTGCCAGCAGTTTATTTCCGGCTGGCTACACCTTC. This codes for CASSLFPAGYTF.

The rearrangement links TRBV4-3 to TRBJ2-3, with TRBD2 identical over 7 bases. Germline-derived CDR1 and CDR2 are LGHNA and YSLEER. The length of the CDR3 is 16 residues. The V gene end was trimmed by 0 bases and the J gene end by 2 bases; junction bases not matched to a gene: 5. The CDR3 region has the DNA TGCGCCAGCAGCCAAGAGGGAGCGGGGATCACAGATACGCAGTATTTT. It specifies CASSQEGAGITDTQYF.

In DNA form, the CDR3 reads TGTGCCAGCAGTAACGACATGGGAGAGACCCAGTACTTC. Its translation: CASSNDMGETQYF. The chain couples TRBV6-5 to TRBJ2-7; D call uncertain. The tail of the sequence fits TRBJ2-5 better, so the J call may be wrong. Per germline, CDR1 MNHEY and CDR2 SVGAGI. The CDR3 consists of 13 residues.

This clonotype appeared a single time. The genes are TRBV5-1 and TRBJ2-1; 9 nucleotides match TRBD2. Germline CDR1 is SGHRS and CDR2 is YFSETQ. J gave up 5 bases and V 7 bases, and 10 bases lay outside the gene matches. This CDR3 comprises 15 residues. The CDR3 DNA reads as TGCGCCAGCCAGATCAGCGGGGGGCCGAACAATGAGCAGTTCTTC. Translated, it gives CASQISGGPNNEQFF. The full variable domain, in which reference TRBV5-1 and TRBJ2-1 provide the parts outside the CDR3, is KAGVTQTPRYLIKTRGQQVTLSCSPISGHRSVSWYQQTPGQGLQFLFEYFSETQRNKGNFPGRFSGRQFSNSRSEMNVSTLELGDSALYLCASQISGGPNNEQFFGPGTRLTVL.

The rearrangement links TRBV6-6 to TRBJ2-5; tentatively, D is TRBD1 or TRBD2 (5 bases each). Trimming pared 4 bases from V and 2 bases from J, leaving 17 bases between. Germline loops: CDR1 MNHNY, CDR2 SVGAGI (reference sequence). This CDR3 is 16 amino acids long. The CDR3, as DNA: TGTGCCAGCAGTTCAGGGACCGCACAGGAACAAGAGACCCAGTACTTC. Its translation is CASSSGTAQEQETQYF.

This chain connects TRBV20-1 to TRBJ2-5; D remains ambiguous. CDR1 DFQATT and CDR2 SNEGSKA come from the germline V gene (reference sequence). The V end was cut by 6 bases, the J end by 1 base, with 15 bases between. The CDR3 runs 14 residues. The CDR3, as DNA: TGCAGTGCACCTAGTGGCCCCGCCCAAGAGACCCAGTACTTC. Translated, it gives CSAPSGPAQETQYF.

A remark on this clonotype: At one boundary the junction diverges from the germline segment, which might be a read error. The chain links TRBV7-3 to TRBJ2-6; D is perhaps TRBD1 (5 bases). The germline V gene has CDR1 SGHTA and CDR2 FQGTGA. This CDR3 has 14 amino acids. The CDR3 DNA is TGTGCCAGCAGCCCGCCGTCTGGGGCCGACGTCCTGACTTTC. Its translation: CASSPPSGADVLTF.

This clonotype was observed at least ten times. The CDR3 region is CASSQEREQYF. The DNA for the CDR3 is TGTGCCAGCAGCCAAGAAAGGGAGCAGTACTTC. The V and J genes are TRBV3-1 and TRBJ2-7; unclear D gene. This CDR3 has 11 amino acids. Trimming removed 0 bases from V and 7 bases from J, with 4 bases in between. Germline V gene lookup returns CDR1 LGHDT and CDR2 YNNKEL (reference sequence).

The chain recombines TRBV20-1 with TRBJ1-4; D gene uncertain. From germline, CDR1 is DFQATT and CDR2 SNEGSKA (reference sequence). Trimming pared 3 bases from V and 2 bases from J, leaving 4 bases between. The CDR3 is made up of 12 amino acids. CDR3 coding DNA: TGCAGTGCTAGTCCGACTAATGAAAAACTGTTTTTT. Encoded protein: CSASPTNEKLFF.

In its sample, this clonotype was seen a few times. This rearrangement joins TRBV18 to TRBJ1-2, with D possibly matching TRBD1 (6 bases). There are 13 residues in the CDR3. Germline CDR1 KGHSH, CDR2 LQKENI. V was cut by 5 bases and J by 7 bases, with 14 bases left in between. This CDR3 reads CASSGQFHPGYTF. In DNA form, the CDR3 reads TGTGCCAGCTCAGGACAGTTCCATCCTGGCTACACCTTC.

The table lists this clonotype with a few counts. The gene calls are TRBV7-2 and TRBJ2-7, with D unresolved. The V end lost 1 base, the J end lost 4 bases, and 11 bases lay between the germline ends. The CDR3 is made up of 14 amino acids. Germline CDR1 SGHTA, CDR2 FQGNSA. CDR3 amino acids: CASSLGGQPYEQYF. Written as DNA, the CDR3 is TGTGCCAGCAGCTTAGGTGGTCAGCCATACGAGCAGTACTTC. Drawing the rest from reference TRBV7-2 and TRBJ2-7, the complete variable domain is GAGVSQSPSNKVTEKGKDVELRCDPISGHTALYWYRQSLGQGLEFLIYFQGNSAPDKSGLPSDRFSAERTGGSVSTLTIQRTQQEDSAVYLCASSLGGQPYEQYFGPGTRLTVT.

The chain joins TRBV27 to TRBJ2-7; the D is unclear. CDR1 and CDR2 (germline): MNHEY, SMNVEV (reference sequence). The V and J ends lost 2 bases and 2 bases respectively, with 7 bases between them. CDR3 size: 13 residues. This CDR3 is CASSLTQTYEQYF. DNA of the CDR3: TGTGCCAGCAGTTTAACCCAAACCTACGAGCAGTACTTC.

This clonotype was found once. The chain links TRBV6-1 to TRBJ2-7, with D hard to call. Germline assignment: CDR1 MNHNS and CDR2 SASEGT. The CDR3 consists of 13 residues. Trimming shortened V by 11 bases and J by 3 bases, and 17 bases separated the two germline ends. The CDR3 sequence is CAAIGPLSYEQYF. The CDR3 coding sequence is TGTGCCGCGATAGGCCCGTTAAGCTACGAGCAGTACTTC.

This clonotype was seen a handful of times. This sequence joins TRBV7-2 and TRBJ2-4; 7 bases are a match to TRBD1. CDR1 and CDR2 from the germline V gene are SGHTA and FQGNSA. CDR3 length: 13 amino acids. The V segment lost 5 bases and the J segment 7 bases; nucleotides outside the gene matches: 5. The CDR3 is CASSVDRSNIQYF. The CDR3 bases are TGTGCCAGCAGCGTGGACAGGAGTAACATTCAGTACTTC.

This clonotype was recorded at least ten times. The V gene is TRBV6-5, the J gene TRBJ1-1, with 7 bases identical to TRBD1. This CDR3 has 15 residues. Trimming cost V 2 bases and J 3 bases; bases outside gene matches: 6. The germline CDR1 and CDR2 sequences are MNHEY and SVGAGI. The CDR3 DNA sequence: TGTGCCAGCAGTTACACTACAGGGGACGACACTGAAGCTTTCTTT. It translates to CASSYTTGDDTEAFF.

The rearrangement joins TRBV29-1 to TRBJ2-7; 10 positions agree with TRBD1. This CDR3 contains 14 residues. V was pared by 4 bases and J by 3 bases, with 6 bases of the junction left unmatched. Germline CDR1 SQVTM, CDR2 ANQGSEA. CDR3 DNA: TGCAGCGTTGGGGTCCGGGACAGGGGCTACGAGCAGTACTTC. It specifies CSVGVRDRGYEQYF.

The V call is TRBV7-2, the J call TRBJ2-1, with TRBD2 matching over 8 bases. Trimming cost V 5 bases and J 3 bases; bases outside gene matches: 12. CDR3 length: 17 residues. CDR1 is SGHTA and CDR2 is FQGNSA in the germline V gene. This chain's CDR3 is CASSATPGAGGYNEQFF. The CDR3 region has the DNA TGTGCCAGCAGCGCCACTCCCGGGGCGGGGGGCTACAATGAGCAGTTCTTC.

A few counts support this clonotype. The V call is TRBV20-1, the J call TRBJ2-7; no firm D call. The CDR3 has 16 residues. Germline loops: CDR1 DFQATT, CDR2 SNEGSKA (reference sequence). The CDR3 DNA follows: TGCAGCACCTATGGTAGGGATCCCTCCCCCGACTACGAGCAGTACTTC. This encodes CSTYGRDPSPDYEQYF.

The rearrangement joins TRBV5-1 to TRBJ1-1, with D maybe TRBD1 (5 bases). The CDR3 totals 14 residues. Germline V gene sequence: CDR1 SGHRS, CDR2 YFSETQ. The V end lost 4 bases, the J end lost 1 base, and 11 bases lay between the germline ends. The CDR3 sequence: CASSPDGANTEAFF. CDR3 coding DNA: TGCGCCAGCAGCCCTGACGGGGCGAACACTGAAGCTTTCTTT.

The J gene is TRBJ1-2, the V gene TRBV5-5, with D uncertain. V was trimmed by 0 bases and J by 2 bases, leaving 11 bases between them. The CDR3 is 15 amino acids. Per germline, CDR1 SGHKS and CDR2 YYEKEE (reference sequence). The CDR3 DNA sequence: TGTGCCAGCAGCTTGGGAAACGCCTTCAACTATGGCTACACCTTC. The encoded protein is CASSLGNAFNYGYTF.

The rearrangement joins TRBV7-2 to TRBJ2-4; the match to TRBD2 covers 9 bases. V was clipped by 5 bases and J by 8 bases; unmatched bases: 10. In germline, CDR1 is SGHTA, CDR2 FQGNSA. CDR3 length equals 15 residues. The CDR3 spells CASSPRAGGPDIQYF. DNA of the CDR3: TGTGCCAGCAGCCCTCGAGCGGGGGGCCCGGACATTCAGTACTTC.

The chain links TRBV7-8 to TRBJ2-3, with D possibly TRBD1 on 5 matching bases. V gave up 5 bases and J gave up 8 bases, with 11 bases separating them. The CDR3 length is 12 residues. Germline V gene data show CDR1 as SGHVS and CDR2 as FQNEAQ. The CDR3 coding sequence is TGTGCCAGCAGCGAAGGGGCGTCTACGCAGTATTTT. It translates to CASSEGASTQYF.

This sequence joins TRBV5-1 and TRBJ1-1; D remains unclear. Deletions cut 4 bases from V and 4 bases from J, with 14 bases between. The CDR3 sequence is 14 residues long. Germline loops: CDR1 SGHRS, CDR2 YFSETQ. The CDR3 DNA reads TGCGCCAGCAGCCCGGTAGGGTCGTCCACTGAAGCTTTCTTT. This codes for CASSPVGSSTEAFF.